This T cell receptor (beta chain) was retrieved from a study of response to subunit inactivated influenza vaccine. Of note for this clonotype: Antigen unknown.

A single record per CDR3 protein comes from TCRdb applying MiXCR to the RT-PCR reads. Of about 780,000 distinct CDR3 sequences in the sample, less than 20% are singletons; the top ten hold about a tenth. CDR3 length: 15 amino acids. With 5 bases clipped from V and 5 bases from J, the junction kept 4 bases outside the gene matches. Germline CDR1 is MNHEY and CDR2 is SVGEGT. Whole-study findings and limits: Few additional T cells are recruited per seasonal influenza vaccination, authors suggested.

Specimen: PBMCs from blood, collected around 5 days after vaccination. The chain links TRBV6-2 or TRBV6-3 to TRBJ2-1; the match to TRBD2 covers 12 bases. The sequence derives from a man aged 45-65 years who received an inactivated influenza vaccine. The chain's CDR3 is CASSRLAGGHNEQFF. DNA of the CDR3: TGTGCCAGCAGTCGCCTAGCGGGAGGGCACAATGAGCAGTTCTTC.